This TCR beta chain was captured by sequencing in a study of blood T cell repertoires in COVID-19. Germline V lookup: CDR1 SEHNR, CDR2 FQNEAQ (reference sequence). This CDR3 comprises 14 residues. With 4 bases clipped from V and 6 bases from J, the junction kept 8 bases outside the gene matches. Produced via immunoSEQ multiplex PCR; TCRdb's table is partial and in-frame only. The sample has approximately 300,000 clones, more than 90% seen once. This chain joins TRBV7-9 and TRBJ1-2, with 7 positions matching TRBD1. The origin of this receptor is a woman aged 25 to 39 who had recovered from COVID-19. Material: PBMCs or T cells enriched from blood (not recorded which). CDR3 DNA: TGTGCCAGCAGCTGGGAGACAGGGAGCCATGGCTACACCTTC. Residues: CASSWETGSHGYTF.